Sequencing of this T cell receptor beta chain was carried out in a study of cytomegalovirus exposure and HLA in healthy donors. Study-wide findings and caveats: Cytomegalovirus association was assigned to about 150 TCR beta chains.

Regarding this clone: What it binds is unknown.

The primer mix had 60 Vbeta and 13 Jbeta primers. TCRdb keeps only in-frame clones here, not all; method: immunoSEQ multiplex PCR. Among approximately 150,000 clones listed, 80% were seen once. V trimming: 1 base; J trimming: 0 bases; junction bases outside the gene matches: 5. The CDR3 spans 17 residues. In germline, CDR1 is LGHNT, CDR2 FRNRAP. The rearrangement uses TRBV12-5 and TRBJ2-1, with 8 bases lining up with TRBD2. Sequenced: PBMCs. The sequence derives from a man younger than 30 in good health and CMV-seropositive. DNA for the CDR3: TGTGCTAGTGGTTTGGGGACTAGCCGAAGCTCCTACAATGAGCAGTTCTTC. This gives the protein CASGLGTSRSSYNEQFF.